The 21 T cell receptor beta chains listed next were all sequenced from one sample in a study of blood T cell repertoires in COVID-19. The protocol was immunoSEQ multiplex PCR, while the TCRdb copy is restricted to in-frame clones and leaves out a portion. In the table there are 95,000 to 150,000 clones, about 82% of which are singletons. Material for sequencing was peripheral blood. These TCRs come from a man in his sixties with active or convalescent COVID-19.

The chain couples TRBV9 to TRBJ1-2; 8 nucleotides line up with TRBD1. This CDR3 has 13 residues. The V gene end was trimmed by 4 bases and the J gene end by 6 bases; junction bases not matched to a gene: 5. Per the germline V gene, CDR1 is SGDLS and CDR2 is YYNGEE. The CDR3 sequence is CASSPGQENGYTF. CDR3 in DNA: TGTGCCAGCAGCCCGGGACAGGAGAATGGCTACACCTTC.

The chain couples TRBV18 to TRBJ2-7; the match to TRBD2 covers 7 bases. V dropped 4 bases and J dropped 0; count of bases not matched to a gene: 12. The CDR3 has 17 residues. CDR1 is KGHSH, CDR2 LQKENI, per germline. This CDR3 is CASSLPRVAGNSYEQYF. DNA of the CDR3: TGTGCCAGCTCACTCCCCAGGGTAGCGGGCAACTCCTACGAGCAGTACTTC.

This rearrangement joins TRBV12-3 or TRBV12-4 to TRBJ1-1; D is unresolved. V lost 5 bases to trimming and J lost 1 base, with 8 bases between them. CDR3 length: 13 residues. Written as DNA, the CDR3 is TGTGCCAGCAGTCTCAAGAGGAACACTGAAGCTTTCTTT. Translation: CASSLKRNTEAFF.

The rearrangement joins TRBV6-5 to TRBJ1-2; possible D gene TRBD1, 6 bases. The CDR3 contains 15 residues. V dropped 0 bases and J dropped 8 bases, with 16 bases sitting between them. Per the germline V gene, CDR1 is MNHEY and CDR2 is SVGAGI. CDR3: CASSYSRGNREGYTF. CDR3 in DNA: TGTGCCAGCAGTTACTCGAGGGGGAACCGCGAGGGCTACACCTTC.

V usage is TRBV7-9 and J usage is TRBJ2-3; 8 positions match TRBD2. V dropped 2 bases and J dropped 0; count of bases not matched to a gene: 1. CDR3 size: 15 residues. Germline CDR1 and CDR2: SEHNR and FQNEAQ (reference sequence). CDR3: CASSLSGRSTDTQYF. The CDR3 DNA reads TGTGCCAGCAGCTTAAGCGGGAGAAGCACAGATACGCAGTATTTT. Full variable domain (outside the CDR3, taken from reference TRBV7-9 and TRBJ2-3): DTGVSQNPRHKITKRGQNVTFRCDPISEHNRLYWYRQTLGQGPEFLTYFQNEAQLEKSRLLSDRFSAERPKGSFSTLEIQRTEQGDSAMYLCASSLSGRSTDTQYFGPGTRLTVL.

This clone was seen only once. This sequence joins TRBV7-2 and TRBJ1-3; D is undetermined. Germline values: CDR1 SGHTA, CDR2 FQGNSA. The CDR3 is made up of 14 amino acids. V shed 5 bases and J shed 0 bases, with 8 bases lying between them. CDR3 bases: TGTGCCAGCAGCAGCCCCAACTCTGGAAACACCATATATTTT. Translating gives CASSSPNSGNTIYF.

This clone has just a few counts. The chain joins TRBV12-3 or TRBV12-4 to TRBJ2-7; the D is unclear. Trimming took off 3 bases at V and 0 bases at J, with 6 bases between the two ends. This CDR3 region has 13 residues. The CDR3 DNA follows: TGTGCCAGCAGTTTCGCAGTCTCCTACGAGCAGTACTTC. Translation gives CASSFAVSYEQYF.

The CDR3 here is CASSSGPSTGLGNTIYF. In DNA form, the CDR3 reads TGTGCCAGCTCTTCCGGTCCTTCGACAGGACTCGGAAACACCATATATTTT. The V gene is TRBV18, the J gene TRBJ1-3; D might be TRBD1 (6 bases). The CDR3 is 17 amino acids. V was clipped by 6 bases and J by 4 bases, with 22 bases between them. The V gene's germline CDR1 is KGHSH and CDR2 LQKENI.

The rearrangement links TRBV7-8 to TRBJ2-1; D remains ambiguous. V was trimmed by 5 bases and J by 10 bases, leaving 15 bases between them. The CDR3 covers 13 residues. CDR1 and CDR2 (germline): SGHVS, FQNEAQ. CDR3 loop: CASSPDLAGEQFF. The CDR3 DNA reads TGTGCCAGCAGCCCTGACTTAGCCGGCGAGCAGTTCTTC.

The chain carries TRBV15 and TRBJ1-5; D ambiguous. Trimming stripped 1 base from V and 11 bases from J, with 9 bases between. The germline V gene encodes CDR1 LNHNV and CDR2 YYDKDF (reference sequence). The length of the CDR3 is 12 residues. CDR3 in amino acids: CATSRGLLAQHF. In DNA form, the CDR3 reads TGTGCCACCAGCAGAGGCCTTTTAGCCCAGCATTTT.

The chain couples TRBV6-1 to TRBJ1-2; D is ambiguous. Germline V gives CDR1 MNHNS, CDR2 SASEGT. This CDR3 region has 13 residues. V shed 1 base and J shed 8 bases, with 11 bases lying between them. The CDR3 loop is CASSEVIGRGYTF. For the CDR3, the DNA is TGTGCCAGCAGTGAAGTAATAGGGAGGGGCTACACCTTC.

This sequence joins TRBV7-7 and TRBJ2-1; maybe TRBD2 (6 bases). The CDR3 contains 13 residues. V lost 1 base and J 7 bases, leaving 8 bases between the germline ends. Germline CDR1 is SSHAT and CDR2 is FNYEAQ (reference sequence). The CDR3 is CASSLVGGNEQFF. The CDR3 nucleotides read TGTGCCAGCAGCTTAGTCGGAGGGAATGAGCAGTTCTTC.

This chain connects TRBV2 to TRBJ2-1, with 10 bases identical to TRBD2. The ends lost 7 bases at V and 6 bases at J; junction bases unmatched: 9. Germline V gives CDR1 SNHLY, CDR2 FYNNEI. This CDR3 has 15 amino acids. The CDR3 nucleotides read TGTGCCAGCAATACGCTAGCGGGAGCGGGCAATGAGCAGTTCTTC. Amino acids: CASNTLAGAGNEQFF.

The chain joins TRBV18 to TRBJ2-5, with D maybe TRBD2 (6 bases). Trimming stripped 2 bases from V and 3 bases from J, with 10 bases between. This CDR3 comprises 14 residues. Germline values: CDR1 KGHSH, CDR2 LQKENI. The CDR3 is CASSPASEKETQYF. The DNA of the CDR3 is TGTGCCAGCTCACCAGCTAGCGAAAAAGAGACCCAGTACTTC.

The genes are TRBV7-9 and TRBJ2-1, with a weak D call TRBD2 (6 bases). Deletions cut 1 base from V and 6 bases from J, with 25 bases between. The germline CDR1 and CDR2 sequences are SEHNR and FQNEAQ (reference sequence). The CDR3 extends over 19 amino acids. CDR3 region: CASSLEKRLVGGFINEQFF. The CDR3 DNA reads TGTGCCAGCAGCTTAGAAAAGCGTCTGGTGGGAGGCTTTATCAATGAGCAGTTCTTC.

The V call is TRBV7-2, the J call TRBJ2-2, with 8 bases that match TRBD1. This CDR3 contains 15 residues. The trim removed 5 bases at V and 6 bases at J, leaving 8 bases unmatched. Germline V gene lookup returns CDR1 SGHTA and CDR2 FQGNSA. The CDR3 nucleotides read TGTGCCAGCAGCCCACGGACAGGGTCTTCCGGGGAGCTGTTTTTT. This encodes CASSPRTGSSGELFF.

This chain links TRBV5-4 with TRBJ2-1; 12 bases line up with TRBD2. Trimming at V came to 4 bases and at J to 10 bases, leaving 18 bases not matched to a gene. The CDR3 totals 18 residues. Germline values: CDR1 SGHNT, CDR2 YYREEE (reference sequence). Here the CDR3 reads CASSQPGLAGTRSGEQFF. CDR3 nucleotides: TGTGCCAGCAGCCAGCCCGGACTAGCGGGAACCAGATCAGGGGAGCAGTTCTTC.

The rearrangement uses TRBV29-1 and TRBJ2-3; D is possibly TRBD2 (6 bases). This CDR3 spans 13 amino acids. Trimming pared 5 bases from V and 5 bases from J, leaving 14 bases between. Germline V CDR1 and CDR2: SQVTM, ANQGSEA. CDR3 nucleotide sequence: TGCAGCGTTAGGCCTGCGCGGGGAGATACGCAGTATTTT. This codes for CSVRPARGDTQYF.

V and J are TRBV5-4 and TRBJ2-6; no clear D. V was pared by 1 base and J by 5 bases, with 7 bases between. Germline V lookup: CDR1 SGHNT, CDR2 YYREEE (reference sequence). This CDR3 region has 14 residues. For the CDR3, the DNA is TGTGCCAGCAGCTTGCGTTCTAGGGCCAACGTCCTGACTTTC. It codes for CASSLRSRANVLTF.

V gene TRBV2 combines with J gene TRBJ2-5, with 11 bases that match TRBD1. The CDR3 spans 17 residues. V shed 5 bases and J 0 bases; nucleotides not matched to a gene: 8. The germline V gene has CDR1 SNHLY and CDR2 FYNNEI. The CDR3 sequence: CASSPGTGGGYQETQYF. The CDR3 DNA sequence: TGTGCCAGCAGTCCCGGGACAGGGGGAGGGTACCAAGAGACCCAGTACTTC.

This clone was counted a single time. This chain connects TRBV6-2 or TRBV6-3 to TRBJ2-5, with D possibly matching TRBD2 (5 bases). The V and J ends lost 0 bases and 1 base respectively, with 18 bases between them. This CDR3 has 18 amino acids. The germline gives CDR1 MNHEY, CDR2 SVGEGT. The DNA of the CDR3 is TGTGCCAGCAGTTACTCGGCTAAGGAGGCGGATCTCCAAGAGACCCAGTACTTC. Translated: CASSYSAKEADLQETQYF.